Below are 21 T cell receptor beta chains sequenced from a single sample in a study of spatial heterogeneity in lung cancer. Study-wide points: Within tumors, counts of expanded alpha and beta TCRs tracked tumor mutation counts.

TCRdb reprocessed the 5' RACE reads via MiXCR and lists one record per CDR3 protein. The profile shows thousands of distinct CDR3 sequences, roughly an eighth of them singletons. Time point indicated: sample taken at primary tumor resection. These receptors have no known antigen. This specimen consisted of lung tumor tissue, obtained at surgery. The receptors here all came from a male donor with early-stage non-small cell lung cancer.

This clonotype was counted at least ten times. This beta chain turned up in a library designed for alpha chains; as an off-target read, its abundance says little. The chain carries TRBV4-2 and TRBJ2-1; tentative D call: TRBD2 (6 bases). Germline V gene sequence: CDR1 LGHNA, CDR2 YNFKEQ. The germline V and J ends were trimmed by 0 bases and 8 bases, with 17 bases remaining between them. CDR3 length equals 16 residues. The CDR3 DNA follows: TGTGCCAGCAGCCAAGAATGGAGGGAACTTTACGATGAGCAGTTCTTC. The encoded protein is CASSQEWRELYDEQFF.

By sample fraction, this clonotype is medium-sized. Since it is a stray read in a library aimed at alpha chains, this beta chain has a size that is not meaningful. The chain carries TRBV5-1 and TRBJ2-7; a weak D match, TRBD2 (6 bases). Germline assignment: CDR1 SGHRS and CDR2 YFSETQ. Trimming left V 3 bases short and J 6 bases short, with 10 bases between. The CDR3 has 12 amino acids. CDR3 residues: CASSWGGTEQYF. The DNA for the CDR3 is TGCGCCAGCAGCTGGGGCGGGACCGAGCAGTACTTC.

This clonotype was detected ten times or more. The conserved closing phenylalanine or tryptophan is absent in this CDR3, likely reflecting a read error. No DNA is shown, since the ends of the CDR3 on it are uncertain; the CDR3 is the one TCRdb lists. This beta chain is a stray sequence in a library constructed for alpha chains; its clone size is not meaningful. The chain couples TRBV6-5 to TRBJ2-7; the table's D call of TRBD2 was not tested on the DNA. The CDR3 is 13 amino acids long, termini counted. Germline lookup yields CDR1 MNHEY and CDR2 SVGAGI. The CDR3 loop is CASTDKAGGLWFL.

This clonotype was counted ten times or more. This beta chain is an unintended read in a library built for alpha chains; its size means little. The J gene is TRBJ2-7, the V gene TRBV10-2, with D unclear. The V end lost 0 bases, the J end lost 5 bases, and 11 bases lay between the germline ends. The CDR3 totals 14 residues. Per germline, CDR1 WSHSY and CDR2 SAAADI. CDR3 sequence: CASSESNDANEQYF. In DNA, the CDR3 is TGCGCCAGCAGTGAGTCGAACGACGCCAACGAGCAGTACTTC.

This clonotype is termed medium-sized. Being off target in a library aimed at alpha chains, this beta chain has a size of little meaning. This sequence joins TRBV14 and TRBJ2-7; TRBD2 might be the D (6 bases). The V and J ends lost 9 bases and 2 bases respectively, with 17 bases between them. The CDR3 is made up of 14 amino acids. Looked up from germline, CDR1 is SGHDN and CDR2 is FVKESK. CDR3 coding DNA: TGTGCCAGTTCTACTAGCATCTTTCCCTACGAGCAGTACTTC. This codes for CASSTSIFPYEQYF.

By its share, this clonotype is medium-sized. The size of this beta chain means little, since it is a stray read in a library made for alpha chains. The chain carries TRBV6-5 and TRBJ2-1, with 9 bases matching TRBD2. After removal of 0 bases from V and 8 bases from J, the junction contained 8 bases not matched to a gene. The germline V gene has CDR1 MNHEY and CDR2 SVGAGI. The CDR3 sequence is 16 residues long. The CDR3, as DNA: TGTGCCAGCAGTTACTCGAGGCGGGAGGGCCCCGATGAGCAGTTCTTC. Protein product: CASSYSRREGPDEQFF.

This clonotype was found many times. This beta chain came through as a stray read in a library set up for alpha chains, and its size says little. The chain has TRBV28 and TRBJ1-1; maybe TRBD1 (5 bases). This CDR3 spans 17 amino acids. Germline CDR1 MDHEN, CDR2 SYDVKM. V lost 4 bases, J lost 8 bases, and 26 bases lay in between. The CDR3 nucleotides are TGTGCCAGCAGTTCGGGGGTAAACAGACCTCGGGTAACCGAAGCTTTCTTT. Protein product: CASSSGVNRPRVTEAFF.

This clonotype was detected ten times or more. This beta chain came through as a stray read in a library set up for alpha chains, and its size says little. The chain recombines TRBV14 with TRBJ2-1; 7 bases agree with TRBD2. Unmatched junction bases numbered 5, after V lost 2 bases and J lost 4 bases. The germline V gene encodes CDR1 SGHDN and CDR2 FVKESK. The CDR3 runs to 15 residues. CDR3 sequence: CASSQFSSGYNEQFF. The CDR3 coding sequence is TGTGCCAGCAGCCAATTTTCTAGCGGATACAATGAGCAGTTCTTC.

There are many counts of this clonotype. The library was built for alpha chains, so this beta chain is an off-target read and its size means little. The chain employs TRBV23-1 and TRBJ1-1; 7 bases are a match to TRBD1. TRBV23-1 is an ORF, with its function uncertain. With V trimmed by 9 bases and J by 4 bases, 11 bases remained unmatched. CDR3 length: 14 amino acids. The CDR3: CARRIKGAITEAFF. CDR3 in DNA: TGCGCCAGACGGATAAAGGGGGCTATCACTGAAGCTTTCTTT.

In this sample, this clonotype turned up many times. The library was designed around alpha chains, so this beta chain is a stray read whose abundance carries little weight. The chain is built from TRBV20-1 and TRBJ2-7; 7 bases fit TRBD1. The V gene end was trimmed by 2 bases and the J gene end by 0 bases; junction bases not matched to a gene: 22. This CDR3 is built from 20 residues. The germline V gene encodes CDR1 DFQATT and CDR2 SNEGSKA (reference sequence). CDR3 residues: CSARRLTGVETPGISYEQYF. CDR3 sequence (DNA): TGCAGTGCTAGACGATTAACAGGGGTGGAAACCCCCGGAATCTCCTACGAGCAGTACTTC.

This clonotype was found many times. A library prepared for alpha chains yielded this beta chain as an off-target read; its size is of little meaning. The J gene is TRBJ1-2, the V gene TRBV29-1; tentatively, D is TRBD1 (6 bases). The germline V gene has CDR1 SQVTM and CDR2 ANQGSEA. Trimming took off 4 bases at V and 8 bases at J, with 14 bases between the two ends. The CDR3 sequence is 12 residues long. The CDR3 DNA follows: TGCAGCGTTGCCCGGACAGTCGGGGGCTACACCTTC. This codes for CSVARTVGGYTF.

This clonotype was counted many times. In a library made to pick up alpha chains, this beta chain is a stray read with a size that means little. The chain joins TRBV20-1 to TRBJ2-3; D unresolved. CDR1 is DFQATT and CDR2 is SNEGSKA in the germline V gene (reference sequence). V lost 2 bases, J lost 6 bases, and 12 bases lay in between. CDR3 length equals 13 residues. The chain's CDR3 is CSARPPEGDTQYF. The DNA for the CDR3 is TGCAGTGCTAGACCCCCGGAAGGTGATACGCAGTATTTT.

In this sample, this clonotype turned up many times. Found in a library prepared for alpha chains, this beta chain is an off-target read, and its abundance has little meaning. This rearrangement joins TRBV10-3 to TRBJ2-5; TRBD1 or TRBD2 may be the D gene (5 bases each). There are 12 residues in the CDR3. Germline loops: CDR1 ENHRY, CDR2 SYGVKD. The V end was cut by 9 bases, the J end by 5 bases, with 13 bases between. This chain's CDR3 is CAIRGARETQYF. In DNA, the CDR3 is TGTGCCATTCGAGGGGCCCGGGAGACCCAGTACTTC.

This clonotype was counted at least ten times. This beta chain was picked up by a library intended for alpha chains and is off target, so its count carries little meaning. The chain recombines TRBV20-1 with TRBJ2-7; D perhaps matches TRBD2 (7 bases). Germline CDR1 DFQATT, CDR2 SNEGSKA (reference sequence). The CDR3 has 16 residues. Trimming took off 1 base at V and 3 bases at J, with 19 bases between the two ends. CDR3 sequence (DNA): TGCAGTGCTAGAGTTGGGGGGGCTAGCGGTCTCTACGAGCAGTACTTC. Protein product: CSARVGGASGLYEQYF.

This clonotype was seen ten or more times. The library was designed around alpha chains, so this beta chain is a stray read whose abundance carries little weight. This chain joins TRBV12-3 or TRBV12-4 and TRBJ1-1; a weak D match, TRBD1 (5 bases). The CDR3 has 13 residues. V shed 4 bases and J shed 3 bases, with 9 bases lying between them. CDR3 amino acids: CASSWGGDTEAFF. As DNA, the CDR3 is TGTGCCAGCAGTTGGGGGGGAGACACTGAAGCTTTCTTT.

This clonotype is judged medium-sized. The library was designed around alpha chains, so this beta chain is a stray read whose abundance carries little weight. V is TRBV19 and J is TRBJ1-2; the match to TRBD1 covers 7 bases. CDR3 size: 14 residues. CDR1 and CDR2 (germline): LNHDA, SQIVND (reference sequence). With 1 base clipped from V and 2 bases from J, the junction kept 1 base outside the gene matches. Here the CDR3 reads CASSIAQGNYGYTF. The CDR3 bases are TGTGCCAGTAGTATAGCACAGGGGAACTATGGCTACACCTTC.

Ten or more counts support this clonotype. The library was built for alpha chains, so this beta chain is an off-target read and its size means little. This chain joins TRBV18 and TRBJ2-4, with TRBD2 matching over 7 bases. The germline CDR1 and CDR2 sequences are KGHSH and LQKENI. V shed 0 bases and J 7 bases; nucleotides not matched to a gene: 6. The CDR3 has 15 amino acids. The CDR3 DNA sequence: TGTGCCAGCTCACCACCGCCAGCGGGAATGAACATTCAGTACTTC. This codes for CASSPPPAGMNIQYF.

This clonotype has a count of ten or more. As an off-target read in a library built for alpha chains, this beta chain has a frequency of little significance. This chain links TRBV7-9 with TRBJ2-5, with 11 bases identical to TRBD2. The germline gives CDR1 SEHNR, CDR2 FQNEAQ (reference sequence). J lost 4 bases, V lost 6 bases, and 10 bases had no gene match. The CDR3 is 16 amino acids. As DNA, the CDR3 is TGTGCCAGCAGTTCCCCAGTCGGACTAGCGGGAGAGACCCAGTACTTC. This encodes CASSSPVGLAGETQYF.

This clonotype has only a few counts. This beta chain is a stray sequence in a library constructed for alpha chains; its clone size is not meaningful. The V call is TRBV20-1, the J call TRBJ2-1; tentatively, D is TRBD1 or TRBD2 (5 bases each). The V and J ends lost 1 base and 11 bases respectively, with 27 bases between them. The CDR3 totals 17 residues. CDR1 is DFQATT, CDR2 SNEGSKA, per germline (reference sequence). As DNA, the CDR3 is TGCAGTGCTAGAGGGGGAAAAAGCGGACCTACATGGGGGAAGCAGTTCTTC. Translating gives CSARGGKSGPTWGKQFF.

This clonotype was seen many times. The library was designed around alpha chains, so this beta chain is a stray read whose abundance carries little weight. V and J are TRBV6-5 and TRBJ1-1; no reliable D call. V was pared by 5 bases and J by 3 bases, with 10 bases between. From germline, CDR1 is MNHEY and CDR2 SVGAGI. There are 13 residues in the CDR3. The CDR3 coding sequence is TGTGCCAGCAGTGACTGGGAGGACACTGAAGCTTTCTTT. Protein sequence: CASSDWEDTEAFF.

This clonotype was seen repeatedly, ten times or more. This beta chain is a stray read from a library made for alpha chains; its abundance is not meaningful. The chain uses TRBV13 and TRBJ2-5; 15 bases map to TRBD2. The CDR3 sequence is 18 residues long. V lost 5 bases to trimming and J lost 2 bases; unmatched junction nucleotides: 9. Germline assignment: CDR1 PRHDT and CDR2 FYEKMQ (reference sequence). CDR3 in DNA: TGTGCCAGCAGCCTCGGACTAGCGGGAGGGTACGGGCAAGAGACCCAGTACTTC. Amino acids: CASSLGLAGGYGQETQYF.